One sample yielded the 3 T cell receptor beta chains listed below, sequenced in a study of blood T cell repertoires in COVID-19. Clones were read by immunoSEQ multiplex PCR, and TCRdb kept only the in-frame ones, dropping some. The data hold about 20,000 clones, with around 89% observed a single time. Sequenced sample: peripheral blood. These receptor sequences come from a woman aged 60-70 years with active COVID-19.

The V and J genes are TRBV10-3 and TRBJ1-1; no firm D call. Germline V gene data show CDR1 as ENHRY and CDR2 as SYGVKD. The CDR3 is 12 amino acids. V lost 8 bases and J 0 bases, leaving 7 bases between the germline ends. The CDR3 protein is CAIGSMNTEAFF. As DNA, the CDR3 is TGTGCCATCGGGAGTATGAACACTGAAGCTTTCTTT.

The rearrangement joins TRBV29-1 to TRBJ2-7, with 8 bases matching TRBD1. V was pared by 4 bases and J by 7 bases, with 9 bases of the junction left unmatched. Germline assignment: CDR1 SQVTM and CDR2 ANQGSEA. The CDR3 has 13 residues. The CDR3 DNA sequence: TGCAGCGTTGGACTAGACAGGGGACGGGAGCAGTACTTC. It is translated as CSVGLDRGREQYF.

This CDR3 is CASNKLTVLNEKLFF. Written as DNA, the CDR3 is TGTGCCAGCAATAAACTGACAGTCCTTAATGAAAAACTGTTTTTT. V and J are TRBV6-5 and TRBJ1-4, with a tentative D call TRBD1 (5 bases). Germline CDR1 reads MNHEY; CDR2 reads SVGAGI. The V end was cut by 7 bases, the J end by 4 bases, with 16 bases between. This CDR3 has 15 residues.